This T cell receptor (beta chain) was documented in a study of T cell repertoires in cytomegalovirus infection. Findings of the study overall: Pooled public TCR beta family frequency picked out CMV carriers with the relevant HLA.

This clonotype was observed at least ten times. The antigen is undetermined. TCRdb used MiXCR to reprocess the reads, holding one entry per CDR3 protein. The repertoire has a few hundred thousand distinct CDR3 sequences, approximately 25% of them found once; the top ten carry about 14%. Germline values: CDR1 MDHEN, CDR2 SYDVKM. The J segment lost 8 bases and the V segment lost 6 bases, leaving 13 bases of the junction unmatched. This CDR3 has 15 residues. The receptor was derived from a human donor in good health (CMV status not recorded). Some clones in this sample may be carry-over from other donors' samples. Source: cultured PBMCs, taken from culture after CMV antigen stimulation. The chain combines TRBV28 with TRBJ2-1; 7 bases are a match to TRBD2. CDR3 DNA sequence: TGTGCCAGCAGCACCGCGGGACTATCTTTCCATGAGCAGTTCTTC. Its protein product is CASSTAGLSFHEQFF.